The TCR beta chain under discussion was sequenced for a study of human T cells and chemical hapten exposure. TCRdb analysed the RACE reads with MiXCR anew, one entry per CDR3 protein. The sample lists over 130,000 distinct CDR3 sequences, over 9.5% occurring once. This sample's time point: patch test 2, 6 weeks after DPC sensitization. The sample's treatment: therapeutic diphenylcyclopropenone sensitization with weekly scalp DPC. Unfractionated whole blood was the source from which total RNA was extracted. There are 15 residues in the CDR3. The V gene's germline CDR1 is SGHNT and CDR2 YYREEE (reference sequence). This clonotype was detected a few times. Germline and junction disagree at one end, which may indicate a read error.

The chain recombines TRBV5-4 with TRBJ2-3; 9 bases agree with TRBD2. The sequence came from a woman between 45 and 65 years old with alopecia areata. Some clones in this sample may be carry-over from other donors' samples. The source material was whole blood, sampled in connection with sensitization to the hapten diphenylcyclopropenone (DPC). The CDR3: CASREGLARTDTQYF. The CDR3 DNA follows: TGTGCCAGCAGGGAAGGACTAGCGAGAACAGATACACAGTATTTT.